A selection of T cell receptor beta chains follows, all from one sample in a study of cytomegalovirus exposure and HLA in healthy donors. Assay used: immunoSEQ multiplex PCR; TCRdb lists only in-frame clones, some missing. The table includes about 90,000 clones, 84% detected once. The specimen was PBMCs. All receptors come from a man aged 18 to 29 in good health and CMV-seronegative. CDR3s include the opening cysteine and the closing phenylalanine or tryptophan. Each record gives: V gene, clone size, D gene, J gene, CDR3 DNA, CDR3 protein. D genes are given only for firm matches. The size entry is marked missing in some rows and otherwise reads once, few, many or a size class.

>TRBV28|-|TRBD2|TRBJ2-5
TGTGCCAGCCGAGGGACTAGCGGGAGCCCGGAGACCCAGTACTTC
CASRGTSGSPETQYF
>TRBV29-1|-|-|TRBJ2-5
TGCAGCGTTGGCACAATACAAGAGACCCAGTACTTC
CSVGTIQETQYF
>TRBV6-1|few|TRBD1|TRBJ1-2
TGTGCCAGCAGCGGCGGACAGGGGGGCTATGGCTACACCTTC
CASSGGQGGYGYTF
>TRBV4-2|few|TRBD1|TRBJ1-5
TGTGCCAGCAGCGAGGGACAGGGAGTGGGCAATCAGCCCCAGCATTTT
CASSEGQGVGNQPQHF
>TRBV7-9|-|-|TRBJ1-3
TGTGCCAGCAGCCCCAAAGTTCGGGTGTCCGGAAACACCATATATTTT
CASSPKVRVSGNTIYF
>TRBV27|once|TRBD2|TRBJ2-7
TGTGCCAGCAGTACAGGACTAGCGGGAGGGCCGAGGGGCTACGAGCAGTACTTC
CASSTGLAGGPRGYEQYF
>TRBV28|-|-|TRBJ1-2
TGTGCCAGCAATTCCGGGGTTGGAGGCTACACCTTC
CASNSGVGGYTF
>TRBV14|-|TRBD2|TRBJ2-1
TGTGCCAGCAGCCCTAGCGGGAGTAGGGATGAGCAGTTCTTC
CASSPSGSRDEQFF
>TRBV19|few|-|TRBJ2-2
TGTGCCAGTATTGGCCCCCACACCGGGGAGCTGTTTTTT
CASIGPHTGELFF
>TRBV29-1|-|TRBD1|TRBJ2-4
TGCAGCGCCCAGGACAGGGGGCGATCCAAAAACATTCAGTACTTC
CSAQDRGRSKNIQYF
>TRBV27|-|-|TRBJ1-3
TGTGCCAGCAGTTTCCCCAATGGGGGCGTTGGAAACACCATATATTTT
CASSFPNGGVGNTIYF
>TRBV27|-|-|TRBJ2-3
TGTGCCAGCAGTTTAAGGCGGGGGCGGGCAGATACGCAGTATTTT
CASSLRRGRADTQYF
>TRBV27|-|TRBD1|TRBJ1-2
TGTGCCAGCAGATCCGGGACAGGGGGCCCCTATGGCTACACCTTC
CASRSGTGGPYGYTF
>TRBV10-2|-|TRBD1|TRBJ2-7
TGCGCCAGCAGTCCAAATTCCCGGACAGGCACCTACGAGCAGTACTTC
CASSPNSRTGTYEQYF
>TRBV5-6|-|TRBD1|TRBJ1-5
TGTGCCAGCAGCTCGGGACAGTCGTCGGCGCCCCAGCATTTT
CASSSGQSSAPQHF
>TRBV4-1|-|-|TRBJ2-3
TGCGCCAGCAGCCAAGATTCTTTAGCGATTACGCAGTATTTT
CASSQDSLAITQYF
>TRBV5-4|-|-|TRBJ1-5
TGTGCCAGCAGCTTGGGGGGGCGATCAGGCGCACTCTATAGCAATCAGCCCCAGCATTTT
CASSLGGRSGALYSNQPQHF
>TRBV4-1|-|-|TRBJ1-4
TGCGCCAGCAGCCACCCGGGGGGGGATCCAAAACTGTTTTTT
CASSHPGGDPKLFF
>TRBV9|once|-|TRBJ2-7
TGTGCCAGCAGCGTAGTCCGGGGGCAGTACTTC
CASSVVRGQYF
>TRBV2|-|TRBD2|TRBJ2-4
TGTGCCAGCAGCGCCGGGACTAGCTCAAACATTCAGTACTTC
CASSAGTSSNIQYF
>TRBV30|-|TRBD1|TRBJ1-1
TGTGCCTCGAAAGGGACAGGGGCGATCACTCAGCTTGGTCGGGACACTGAAGCTTTCTTT
CASKGTGAITQLGRDTEAFF
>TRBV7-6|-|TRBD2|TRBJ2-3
TGTGCCAGCAGCTTAGGGGCTAGCGGGATGGATACGCAGTATTTT
CASSLGASGMDTQYF
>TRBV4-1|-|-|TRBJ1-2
TGCGCCAGCAGCCAAGGGGACAAGATGGGCTATGGCTACACCTTC
CASSQGDKMGYGYTF
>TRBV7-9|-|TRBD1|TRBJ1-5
TGTGCCAGCAGCCGAACAGGGGAGAACAATCAGCCCCAGCATTTT
CASSRTGENNQPQHF
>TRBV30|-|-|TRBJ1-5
TGTGCCTGCCAGGATGGGGAGTCCTCGGTGCAGCCCCAGCATTTT
CACQDGESSVQPQHF
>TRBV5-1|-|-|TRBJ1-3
TGCGCCAGCAGCTTGGCCTCGGGGGCTGGAAACACCATATATTTT
CASSLASGAGNTIYF
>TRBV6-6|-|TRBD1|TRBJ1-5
TGTGCCAGCAGAGGGACAGGAGATCAGCCCCAGCATTTT
CASRGTGDQPQHF
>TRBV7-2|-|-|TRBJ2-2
TGTGCCAGCAGCTCATACGAGCGGGTCAACACCGGGGAGCTGTTTTTT
CASSSYERVNTGELFF
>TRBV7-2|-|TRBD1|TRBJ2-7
TGTGCCAGCAGCTTAGATCCAGGGGGCGAGCAGTACTTC
CASSLDPGGEQYF
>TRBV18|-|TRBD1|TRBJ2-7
TGTGCCAGCTCACCAGTTTCCGGGACAGGGGTCGAGCAGTACTTC
CASSPVSGTGVEQYF
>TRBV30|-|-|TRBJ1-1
TGTGCCTGGAGTGTTTGGGGGGGTTCCGGTGAAGCTTTCTTT
CAWSVWGGSGEAFF
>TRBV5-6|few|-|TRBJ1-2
TGTGCCAGCAGCTCGGGGGGGGTTGGCTACACCTTC
CASSSGGVGYTF
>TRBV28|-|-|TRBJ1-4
TGTGCCAGCAGTTTCCTTTTATCAACCGCGAAGGAAAAACTGTTTTTT
CASSFLLSTAKEKLFF
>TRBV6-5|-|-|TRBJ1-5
TGTGCCAGCACCGCAACGCGGGGGAACCAGCCCCAGCATTTT
CASTATRGNQPQHF
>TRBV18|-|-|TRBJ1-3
TGTGCCAGCTCATCGGCCGGGACTGTTGCTGGAAACACCATATATTTT
CASSSAGTVAGNTIYF
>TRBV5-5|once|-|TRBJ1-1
TGTGCCAGCAGCCCGGACAAAAACACTGAAGCTTTCTTT
CASSPDKNTEAFF
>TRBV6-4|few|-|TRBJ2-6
TGTGCCAGCAGTGACTCCCACTCTGGGGCCAACGTCCTGACTTTC
CASSDSHSGANVLTF
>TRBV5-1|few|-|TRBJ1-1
TGCGCCAGCAGCTTGGCCGAAGGGGCCACTGAAGCTTTCTTT
CASSLAEGATEAFF
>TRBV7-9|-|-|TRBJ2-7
TGTGCCAGCAGCATCCCCCAATTGACAGCCGGCGAGCAGTACTTC
CASSIPQLTAGEQYF
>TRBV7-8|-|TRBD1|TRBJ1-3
TGTGCCAGCAGCAAAATGGGACAGGGCTTCTCTGGAAACACCATATATTTT
CASSKMGQGFSGNTIYF
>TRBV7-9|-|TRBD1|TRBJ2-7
TGTGCCAGCAGCTTACGGATTGCGGGACAGGGGGTCAAGCAGTACTTC
CASSLRIAGQGVKQYF
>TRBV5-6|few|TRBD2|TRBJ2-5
TGTGCCAGCAGTTCCGGCGGGAGGGAGAGAGGGACCCAGTACTTC
CASSSGGRERGTQYF
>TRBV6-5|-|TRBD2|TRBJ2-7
TGTGCCAGCAGTTACTCAATCGAGCGGGAGTTCCACGAGCAGTACTTC
CASSYSIEREFHEQYF
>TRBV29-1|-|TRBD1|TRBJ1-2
TGCAGCGTTGAGGGGGGACAGTCCTATGGCTACACCTTC
CSVEGGQSYGYTF
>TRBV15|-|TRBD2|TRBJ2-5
TGTGCCACCAGCAGGACGGGACTAGCGGGAGATAAGGAGACCCAGTACTTC
CATSRTGLAGDKETQYF
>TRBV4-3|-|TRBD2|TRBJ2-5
TGCGCCAGCAGCCCCCGGGAGGCAGGGGAGACCCAGTACTTC
CASSPREAGETQYF
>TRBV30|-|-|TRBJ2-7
TGTGCCTGGGAGTATACCTACGAGCAGTACTTC
CAWEYTYEQYF
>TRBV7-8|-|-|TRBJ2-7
TGTGCCAGCAGCCGGAGACAGGCGATCTCCTACGAGCAGTACTTC
CASSRRQAISYEQYF
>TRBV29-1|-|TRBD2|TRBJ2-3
TGCAGCGTTCAAGGTTCTAGCGGGAGGGCCTCAACAGATACGCAGTATTTT
CSVQGSSGRASTDTQYF
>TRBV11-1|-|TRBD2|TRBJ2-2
TGTGCCAGCCAGCAAGCGGGAGGGAACACCGGGGAGCTGTTTTTT
CASQQAGGNTGELFF
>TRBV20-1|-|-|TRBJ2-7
TGCAGTGCTCGGACACTCTACGAGCAGTACTTC
CSARTLYEQYF
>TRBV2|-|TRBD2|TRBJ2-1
TGTGCCAGCAGTGAAACTAGCGGGAGATTCGAGTTCTTC
CASSETSGRFEFF
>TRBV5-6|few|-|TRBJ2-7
TGTGCCAGCAGCCCTGCTTCAGGGGCTTACGAGCAGTACTTC
CASSPASGAYEQYF
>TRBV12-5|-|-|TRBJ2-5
TGTGCTAGTGGTGCGGGACTTCCTCAACAAGAGACCCAGTACTTC
CASGAGLPQQETQYF
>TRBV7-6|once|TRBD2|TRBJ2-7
TGTGCCAGCAGCTTAGGGGTAGCGGGAGGAGCCTACGAGCAGTACTTC
CASSLGVAGGAYEQYF
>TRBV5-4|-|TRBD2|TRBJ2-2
TGTGCCAGCAGCCGGGGACTAGCACCGAACACCGGGGAGCTGTTTTTT
CASSRGLAPNTGELFF
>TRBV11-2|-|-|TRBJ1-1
TGTGCCAGCAGCTTAGACCTGAAGGGGCCGAACACTGAAGCTTTCTTT
CASSLDLKGPNTEAFF
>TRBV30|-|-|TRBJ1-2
TGTGCCTGGAGTGTACGCGGGACCTCGAACTATGGCTACACCTTC
CAWSVRGTSNYGYTF